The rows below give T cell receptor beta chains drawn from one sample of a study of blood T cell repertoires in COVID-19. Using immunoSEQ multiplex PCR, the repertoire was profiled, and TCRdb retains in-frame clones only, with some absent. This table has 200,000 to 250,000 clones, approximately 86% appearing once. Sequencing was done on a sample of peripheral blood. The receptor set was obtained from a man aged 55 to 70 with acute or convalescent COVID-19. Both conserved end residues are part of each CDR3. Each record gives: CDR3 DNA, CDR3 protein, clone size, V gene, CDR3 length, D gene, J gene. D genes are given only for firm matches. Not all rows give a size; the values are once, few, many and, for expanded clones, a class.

TGCGCCAGCAGCCCGAACCGGGAGGTTCACGCCGGGGAGCTGTTTTTT | CASSPNREVHAGELFF | NA | TRBV4-3 | 16 | TRBD2 | TRBJ2-2
TGTGCCAGCAGCCCCCCGCGCCGGGGGAATGAGCAGTTCTTC | CASSPPRRGNEQFF | NA | TRBV11-3 | 14 | NA | TRBJ2-1
TGTGCCAGCAGAAACAGGGGCGGCTATGGCTACACCTTC | CASRNRGGYGYTF | few | TRBV6-5 | 13 | TRBD1 | TRBJ1-2
TGTGCCAGCAGTTTACCCTCTGGTACCGGGACTAGCGGGGGGCTTCCAGATACGCAGTATTTT | CASSLPSGTGTSGGLPDTQYF | NA | TRBV28 | 21 | TRBD2 | TRBJ2-3
TGCGCCAGCAGCCCCCGGGATAGTGGCAATCAGCCCCAGCATTTT | CASSPRDSGNQPQHF | NA | TRBV4-1 | 15 | NA | TRBJ1-5
TGTGCCAGCAGCTTGGAGGGACAGGGGGCGCGTGGCTACACCTTC | CASSLEGQGARGYTF | NA | TRBV5-4 | 15 | TRBD1 | TRBJ1-2
TGTGCCAGCAGCACCGGACAAGTGCGGAACACCATATATTTT | CASSTGQVRNTIYF | NA | TRBV11-2 | 14 | NA | TRBJ1-3
TGCAGTGGTAGTGGGCTCGGGACTGAAGCTTTCTTT | CSGSGLGTEAFF | few | TRBV20-1 | 12 | NA | TRBJ1-1
TGTGCCAGTAGCTCGCTTTGGGGGGGGAACACAGATACGCAGTATTTT | CASSSLWGGNTDTQYF | NA | TRBV19 | 16 | TRBD2 | TRBJ2-3
TGTGCCAGCAGCCAAGGGACAGGGGGCGGGAAAGTGTTCTTC | CASSQGTGGGKVFF | few | TRBV3-1/TRBV3-2 | 14 | TRBD1 | TRBJ2-1
TGTGCCAGCAGCGCACCCGGGACAGCCCGCCTCCCCACAGATACGCAGTATTTT | CASSAPGTARLPTDTQYF | NA | TRBV9 | 18 | TRBD1 | TRBJ2-3
TGTGCCAGCAACGTCGGTTTAAGTGTCTCAGAAGCTTTCTTT | CASNVGLSVSEAFF | NA | TRBV6-4 | 14 | NA | TRBJ1-1
TGTGCCAGCAGTGATTGGGGCAAGTCCTACGAGCAGTACTTC | CASSDWGKSYEQYF | few | TRBV6-1 | 14 | NA | TRBJ2-7
TGTGCCAGCAGTTTCGCCCGGACTAGCGGGGGCAAAACCTACGAGCAGTACTTC | CASSFARTSGGKTYEQYF | NA | TRBV6-2/TRBV6-3 | 18 | TRBD2 | TRBJ2-7
TGTGCCTGGAGCGATTCTAAACAGGGCTGGCAGCCCCAGCATTTT | CAWSDSKQGWQPQHF | NA | TRBV30 | 15 | NA | TRBJ1-5
TGTGCCAGCAGTTACCCTAGCAAACTAGCCAAAAACATTCAGTACTTC | CASSYPSKLAKNIQYF | NA | TRBV6-6 | 16 | NA | TRBJ2-4
TGTGCCAGCAGATACGAACGGTCCACTGAAGCTTTCTTT | CASRYERSTEAFF | few | TRBV11-2 | 13 | NA | TRBJ1-1
TGTGCCAGTAGTACCCAGGCAGGGAAGGTTGCCGGGGAGCTGTTTTTT | CASSTQAGKVAGELFF | NA | TRBV19 | 16 | NA | TRBJ2-2
TGTGCCAGCAGCCTGGGACAGGAAGCTTTCTTT | CASSLGQEAFF | NA | TRBV11-2 | 11 | TRBD1 | TRBJ1-1
TGTGCCAGCAGCTACACTACAACAGATACGCAGTATTTT | CASSYTTTDTQYF | NA | TRBV11-2 | 13 | NA | TRBJ2-3
TGTGCCAGCAGCTTGGTCGGGGGAACAGGGGGAACTAGGGGTGGCTACACCTTC | CASSLVGGTGGTRGGYTF | NA | TRBV5-5 | 18 | TRBD1 | TRBJ1-2
TGTGCCAGCTCACCTCTAGCGGGGGGGATCACAGATACGCAGTATTTT | CASSPLAGGITDTQYF | NA | TRBV18 | 16 | TRBD2 | TRBJ2-3
TGTGCCAGCAGCCCGGGAGGACAAGAGACCCAGTACTTC | CASSPGGQETQYF | NA | TRBV5-4 | 13 | TRBD2 | TRBJ2-5
TGTGCCAGCTCGCTATCCGGGACAGCCTCTGGAAACACCATATATTTT | CASSLSGTASGNTIYF | NA | TRBV18 | 16 | TRBD1 | TRBJ1-3
TGTGCCAGCAGCCAAGTGACAGGGTTCCCCGATGAGCAGTTCTTC | CASSQVTGFPDEQFF | NA | TRBV3-1/TRBV3-2 | 15 | TRBD1 | TRBJ2-1
TGTGCCAGCAGCGCGGACAGGGGCCGGTATGGCTACACCTTC | CASSADRGRYGYTF | NA | TRBV5-8 | 14 | TRBD1 | TRBJ1-2
TGTGCCAGCAGCGTAGCGGGCACAGATACGCAGTATTTT | CASSVAGTDTQYF | NA | TRBV9 | 13 | NA | TRBJ2-3
TGTGCCAGCTCACCCCGCGGCACCGGGGAGCTGTTTTTT | CASSPRGTGELFF | NA | TRBV18 | 13 | NA | TRBJ2-2
TGTGCCAGCAGTTTGAAGGGAGGACCCCTCCACTTT | CASSLKGGPLHF | few | TRBV28 | 12 | NA | TRBJ1-6
TGTGCCAGCAGCTTAGAGGCTGGACTAGCGGGGGGGCAAGCCGTAGATACGCAGTATTTT | CASSLEAGLAGGQAVDTQYF | NA | TRBV7-6 | 20 | TRBD2 | TRBJ2-3
TGTGCCAGCAGTTACTCGACTGGTTACTCCTACGAGCAGTACTTC | CASSYSTGYSYEQYF | NA | TRBV6-5 | 15 | NA | TRBJ2-7
TGTGCCAGCAGCCCGCGGTCTTTGGGGGGAGGGCATGGCTACACCTTC | CASSPRSLGGGHGYTF | NA | TRBV7-2 | 16 | NA | TRBJ1-2
TGTGCCAGCGGTATGACAGGGTATGGCTACACCTTC | CASGMTGYGYTF | NA | TRBV6-1 | 12 | TRBD1 | TRBJ1-2
TGTGCCACCCTGCCCCGGGACTTCCCGGGCACAGATACGCAGTATTTT | CATLPRDFPGTDTQYF | NA | TRBV10-3 | 16 | NA | TRBJ2-3
TGTGCCAGCAGCTTAGCTAGGGGACAAGAGACCCAGTACTTC | CASSLARGQETQYF | NA | TRBV7-2 | 14 | NA | TRBJ2-5
TGTGCCAGCAGCTTAATGGGACGGGAGAATGAGCAGTTCTTC | CASSLMGRENEQFF | once | TRBV11-2 | 14 | NA | TRBJ2-1
TGTGCCAGAAGCTTGGCCGAGGGGGAGCGCACAGATACGCAGTATTTT | CARSLAEGERTDTQYF | NA | TRBV5-3 | 16 | NA | TRBJ2-3
TGTGCCAGCAGTGAAGGTGTGACAGCGGAAAAACTGTTTTTT | CASSEGVTAEKLFF | once | TRBV2 | 14 | NA | TRBJ1-4
TGTGCCAGCAGCCCTAGGGGACTAGCGGGGGGGCTAGATACGCAGTATTTT | CASSPRGLAGGLDTQYF | NA | TRBV7-3 | 17 | TRBD2 | TRBJ2-3
TGTGCCAGCAGCTTGGGCCCTCTCTCGGGGGGCCCCTACGAGCAGTACTTC | CASSLGPLSGGPYEQYF | NA | TRBV5-5 | 17 | NA | TRBJ2-7
TGTGCCAGCAGTTACGGAGCGGGTAGTGAGACCCAGTACTTC | CASSYGAGSETQYF | NA | TRBV6-6 | 14 | NA | TRBJ2-5
TGTGCCAGTAGTAAGACGGAGTCCTACGAGCAGTACTTC | CASSKTESYEQYF | NA | TRBV19 | 13 | NA | TRBJ2-7
TGCGCCAGCAGGGGGGACAGGGGGCAGTTGGGGAACACTGAAGCTTTCTTT | CASRGDRGQLGNTEAFF | NA | TRBV10-2 | 17 | TRBD1 | TRBJ1-1
TGTGCCAGCAGCTTAGCCGCAGGGAGGGCTGAAGCTTTCTTT | CASSLAAGRAEAFF | NA | TRBV7-2 | 14 | NA | TRBJ1-1
TGTGCCAGCAGCGTAGACGGGAGACCTAACAATGAGCAGTTCTTC | CASSVDGRPNNEQFF | NA | TRBV9 | 15 | NA | TRBJ2-1
TGCGCCAGCAGCCGAGGGACAGGGTGGGAGCAGTACTTC | CASSRGTGWEQYF | NA | TRBV4-1 | 13 | TRBD1 | TRBJ2-7